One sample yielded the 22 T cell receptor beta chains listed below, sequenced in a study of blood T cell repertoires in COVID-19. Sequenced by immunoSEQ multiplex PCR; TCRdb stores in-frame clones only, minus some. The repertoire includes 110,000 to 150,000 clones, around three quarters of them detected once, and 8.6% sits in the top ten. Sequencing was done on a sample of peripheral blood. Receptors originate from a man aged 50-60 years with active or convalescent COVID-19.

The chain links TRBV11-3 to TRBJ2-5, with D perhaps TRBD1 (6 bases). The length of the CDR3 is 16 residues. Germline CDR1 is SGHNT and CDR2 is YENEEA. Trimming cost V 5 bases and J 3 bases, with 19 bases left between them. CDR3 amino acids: CASSASRGRQEETQYF. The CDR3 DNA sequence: TGTGCCAGCAGCGCTAGCAGGGGCCGGCAGGAAGAGACCCAGTACTTC. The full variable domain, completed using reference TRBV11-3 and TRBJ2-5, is EAGVVQSPRYKIIEKKQPVAFWCNPISGHNTLYWYLQNLGQGPELLIRYENEEAVDDSQLPKDRFSAERLKGVDSTLKIQPAELGDSAVYLCASSASRGRQEETQYFGPGTRLLVL.

The CDR3 DNA follows: TGTGCCAGCAGCCCCGGGGGACAGGGGGTTCGGGAGCAGTACTTC. It yields the protein CASSPGGQGVREQYF. V usage is TRBV3-1 (or the pseudogene TRBV3-2) and J usage is TRBJ2-7; the match to TRBD1 covers 11 bases. Trimming removed 4 bases from V and 7 bases from J; junction bases left unmatched: 9. The CDR3 is 15 amino acids. Per germline, CDR1 LGHDT and CDR2 YNNKEL (reference sequence).

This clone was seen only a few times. CDR3 sequence (DNA): TGTGCCAGCAGCCTTGACAGGGGGTGGTATGGCTACACCTTC. Translating it yields CASSLDRGWYGYTF. The chain uses TRBV3-1 (or the pseudogene TRBV3-2) and TRBJ1-2; TRBD1 agrees at 9 bases. Germline CDR1 reads LGHDT; CDR2 reads YNNKEL (reference sequence). With 4 bases clipped from V and 5 bases from J, the junction kept 5 bases outside the gene matches. The CDR3 has 14 residues.

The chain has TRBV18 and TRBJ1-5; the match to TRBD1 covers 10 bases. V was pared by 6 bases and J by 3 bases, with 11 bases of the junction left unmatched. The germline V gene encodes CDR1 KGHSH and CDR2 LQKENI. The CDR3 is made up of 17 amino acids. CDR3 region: CASSLLGQGGVNQPQHF. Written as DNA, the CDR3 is TGTGCCAGCTCCCTACTCGGACAGGGGGGTGTCAATCAGCCCCAGCATTTT.

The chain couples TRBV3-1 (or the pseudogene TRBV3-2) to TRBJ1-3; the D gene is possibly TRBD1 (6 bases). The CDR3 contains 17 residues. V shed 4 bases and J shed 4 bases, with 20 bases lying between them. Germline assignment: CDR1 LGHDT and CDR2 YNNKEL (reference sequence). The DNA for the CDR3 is TGTGCCAGCAGCCTCTATCCCGGGGGGGCTGCCGGAAACACCATATATTTT. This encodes CASSLYPGGAAGNTIYF.

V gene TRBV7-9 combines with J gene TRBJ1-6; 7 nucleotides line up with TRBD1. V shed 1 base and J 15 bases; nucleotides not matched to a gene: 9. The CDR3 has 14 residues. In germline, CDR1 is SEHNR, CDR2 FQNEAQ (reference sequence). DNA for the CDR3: TGTGCCAGCAGCTTAGGGGACAGCGGTTTGGGCCTCCACTTT. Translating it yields CASSLGDSGLGLHF.

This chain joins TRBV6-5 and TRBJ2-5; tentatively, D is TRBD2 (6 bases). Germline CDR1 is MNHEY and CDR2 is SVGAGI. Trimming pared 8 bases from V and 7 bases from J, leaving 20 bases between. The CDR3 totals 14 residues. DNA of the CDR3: TGTGCCAGCTCCCCTGGGGCTCGGGGAGGGACCCAGTACTTC. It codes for CASSPGARGGTQYF.

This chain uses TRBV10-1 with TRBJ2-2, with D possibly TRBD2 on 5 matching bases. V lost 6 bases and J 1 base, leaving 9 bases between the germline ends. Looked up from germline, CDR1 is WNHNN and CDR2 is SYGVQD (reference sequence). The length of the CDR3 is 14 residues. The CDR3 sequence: CASRLAENTGELFF. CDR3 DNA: TGCGCCAGCAGGCTAGCCGAGAACACCGGGGAGCTGTTTTTT.

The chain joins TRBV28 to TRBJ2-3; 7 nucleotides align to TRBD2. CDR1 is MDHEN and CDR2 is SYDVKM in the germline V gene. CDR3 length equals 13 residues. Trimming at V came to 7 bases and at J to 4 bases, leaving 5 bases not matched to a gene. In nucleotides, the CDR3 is TGTGCCAGCACCTTAGCGGGTTCAGATACGCAGTATTTT. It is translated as CASTLAGSDTQYF. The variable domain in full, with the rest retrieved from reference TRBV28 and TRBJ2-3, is DVKVTQSSRYLVKRTGEKVFLECVQDMDHENMFWYRQDPGLGLRLIYFSYDVKMKEKGDIPEGYSVSREKKERFSLILESASTNQTSMYLCASTLAGSDTQYFGPGTRLTVL.

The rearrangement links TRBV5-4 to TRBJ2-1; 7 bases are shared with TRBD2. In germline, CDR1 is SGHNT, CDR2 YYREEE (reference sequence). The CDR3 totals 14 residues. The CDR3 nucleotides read TGTGCGACGACTAGCTCCCGTTCTTACAATGAGCAGTTCTTC. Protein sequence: CATTSSRSYNEQFF.

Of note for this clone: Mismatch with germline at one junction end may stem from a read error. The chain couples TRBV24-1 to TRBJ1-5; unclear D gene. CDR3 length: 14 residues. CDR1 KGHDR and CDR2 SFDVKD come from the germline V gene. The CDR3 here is CATNDDQSNQPQHF. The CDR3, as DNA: TGTGCCACCAATGATGATCAGAGCAATCAGCCCCAGCATTTT.

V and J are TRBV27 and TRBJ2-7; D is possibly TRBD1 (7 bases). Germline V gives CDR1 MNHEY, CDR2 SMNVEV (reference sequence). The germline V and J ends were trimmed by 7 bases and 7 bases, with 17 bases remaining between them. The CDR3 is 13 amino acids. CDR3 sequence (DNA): TGTGCCAGCACCCAATCAGGGGGAGGAGAGCAGTACTTC. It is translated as CASTQSGGGEQYF.

CDR3 nucleotides: TGTGCCAGCAGTTTATTGCGGGAGGGCCGGAATGAGCAGTTCTTC. Its translation: CASSLLREGRNEQFF. This chain connects TRBV28 to TRBJ2-1; 9 nucleotides align to TRBD2. The CDR3 has 15 amino acids. J lost 7 bases, V lost 1 base, and 5 bases had no gene match. The germline gives CDR1 MDHEN, CDR2 SYDVKM.

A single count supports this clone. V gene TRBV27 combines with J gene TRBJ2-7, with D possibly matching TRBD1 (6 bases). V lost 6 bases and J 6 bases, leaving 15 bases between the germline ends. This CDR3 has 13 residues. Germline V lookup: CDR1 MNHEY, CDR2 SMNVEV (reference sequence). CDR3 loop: CASRRTRQVEQYF. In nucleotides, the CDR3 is TGTGCCAGCAGGAGAACCCGACAGGTCGAGCAGTACTTC.

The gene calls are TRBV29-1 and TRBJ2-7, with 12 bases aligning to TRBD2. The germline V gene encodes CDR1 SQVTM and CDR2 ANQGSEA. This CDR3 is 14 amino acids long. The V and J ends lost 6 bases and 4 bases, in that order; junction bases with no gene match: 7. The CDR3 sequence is CSVRLAGVRYEQYF. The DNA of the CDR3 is TGCAGCGTGAGACTAGCGGGAGTAAGGTACGAGCAGTACTTC.

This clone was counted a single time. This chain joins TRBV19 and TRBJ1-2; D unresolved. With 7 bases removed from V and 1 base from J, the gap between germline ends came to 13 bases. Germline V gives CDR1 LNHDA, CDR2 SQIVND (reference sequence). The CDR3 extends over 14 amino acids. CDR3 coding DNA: TGTGCCAGTAACACCGGTAGCTTTAACTATGGCTACACCTTC. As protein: CASNTGSFNYGYTF. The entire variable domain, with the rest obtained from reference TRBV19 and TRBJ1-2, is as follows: DGGITQSPKYLFRKEGQNVTLSCEQNLNHDAMYWYRQDPGQGLRLIYYSQIVNDFQKGDIAEGYSVSREKKESFPLTVTSAQKNPTAFYLCASNTGSFNYGYTFGSGTRLTVV.

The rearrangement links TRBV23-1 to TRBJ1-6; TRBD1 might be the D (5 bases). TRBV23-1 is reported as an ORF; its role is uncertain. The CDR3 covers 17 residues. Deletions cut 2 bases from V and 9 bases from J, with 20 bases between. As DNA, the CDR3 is TGCGCCAGCAGTCAAGTAACAGGACCCTCACATGTTTCACCCCTCCACTTT. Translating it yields CASSQVTGPSHVSPLHF.

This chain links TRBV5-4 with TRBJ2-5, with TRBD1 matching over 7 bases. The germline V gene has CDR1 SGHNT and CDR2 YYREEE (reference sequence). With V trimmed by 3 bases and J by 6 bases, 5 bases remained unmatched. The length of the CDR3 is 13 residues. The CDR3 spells CASSSSGGQTQYF. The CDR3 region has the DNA TGTGCCAGCAGCTCGTCAGGGGGACAGACCCAGTACTTC.

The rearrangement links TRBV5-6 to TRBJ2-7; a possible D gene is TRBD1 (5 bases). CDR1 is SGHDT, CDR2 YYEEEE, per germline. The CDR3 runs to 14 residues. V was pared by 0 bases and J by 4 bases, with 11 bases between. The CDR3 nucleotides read TGTGCCAGCAGCTTGGGATCAGGGCTGTACGAGCAGTACTTC. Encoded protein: CASSLGSGLYEQYF.

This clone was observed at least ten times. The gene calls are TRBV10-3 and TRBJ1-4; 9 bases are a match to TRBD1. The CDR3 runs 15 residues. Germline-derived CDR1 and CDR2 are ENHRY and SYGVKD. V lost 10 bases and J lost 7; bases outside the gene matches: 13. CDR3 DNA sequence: TGTGCCACCAATTCACCTGGGACAGGGAGTGAAAAACTGTTTTTT. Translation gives CATNSPGTGSEKLFF.

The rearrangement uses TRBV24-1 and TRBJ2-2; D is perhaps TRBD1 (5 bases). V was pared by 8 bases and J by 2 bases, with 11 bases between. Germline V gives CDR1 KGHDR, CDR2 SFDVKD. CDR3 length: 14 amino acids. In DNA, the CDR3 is TGTGCCACCAACGCTCAGGGAAACACCGGGGAGCTGTTTTTT. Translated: CATNAQGNTGELFF.

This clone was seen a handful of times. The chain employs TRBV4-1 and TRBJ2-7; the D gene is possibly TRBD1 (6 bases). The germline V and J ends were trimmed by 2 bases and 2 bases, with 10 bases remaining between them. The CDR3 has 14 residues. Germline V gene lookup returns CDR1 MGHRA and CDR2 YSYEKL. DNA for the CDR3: TGCGCCAGCAGCCAAATTACAGGGACCTACGAGCAGTACTTC. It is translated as CASSQITGTYEQYF.